This T cell receptor (beta chain) comes out of a study of cytomegalovirus exposure and HLA in healthy donors. PCR involved 60 Vbeta and 13 Jbeta primers. The protocol was immunoSEQ multiplex PCR, while the TCRdb copy is restricted to in-frame clones and leaves out a portion. The table has tens of thousands of clones, approximately 75% seen once. The CDR3 covers 14 residues. V lost 3 bases and J 5 bases, leaving 12 bases between the germline ends. CDR1 MRHNA and CDR2 SNTAGT come from the germline V gene. Sequencing was performed on PBMCs. The source is a man aged 60 to 75 in good health and CMV-seropositive. The V and J genes are TRBV6-4 and TRBJ2-3, with a possible D match to TRBD1 (8 bases). CDR3: CASSEQGGVDTQYF. The CDR3 coding sequence is TGTGCCAGCAGTGAACAGGGGGGGGTAGATACGCAGTATTTT.